This is a list of T cell receptor beta chains from one sample in a study of long-term antiretroviral therapy in people with HIV. Profiling relied on immunoSEQ multiplex PCR, and the TCRdb table lists in-frame clones only, not all of them. Counted here are fewer than 30,000 clones, 95% occurring once; the ten biggest clones make up 6.5% to 10%. Sequenced here: unsorted PBMCs, sampled 5.3 years after starting antiretroviral therapy. The receptors were gathered from a man aged 25 to 45 with HIV. Each CDR3 is given with its conserved first and last residue. The D gene is left open where the match is weak. The size entry is marked missing in some rows and otherwise reads once, few, many or a size class.

V gene: TRBV1
clone size: .
J gene: TRBJ1-2
D gene: .
CDR3 protein: CTSSQGPLGYTF
CDR3 DNA: TGCACCAGCAGCCAAGGGCCCCTAGGCTACACCTTC

V gene: TRBV7-2
clone size: .
J gene: TRBJ2-5
D gene: .
CDR3 protein: CASSLGRGKETQYF
CDR3 DNA: TGTGCCAGCAGCTTAGGACGCGGGAAAGAGACCCAGTACTTC

V gene: TRBV7-9
clone size: .
J gene: TRBJ2-7
D gene: .
CDR3 protein: CASSPPVSDEQYF
CDR3 DNA: TGTGCCAGCAGCCCCCCGGTCTCGGACGAGCAGTACTTC

V gene: TRBV27
clone size: once
J gene: TRBJ1-1
D gene: .
CDR3 protein: CASSLSRNTEAFF
CDR3 DNA: TGTGCCAGCAGTTTATCCCGGAACACTGAAGCTTTCTTT

V gene: TRBV2
clone size: .
J gene: TRBJ2-7
D gene: .
CDR3 protein: CASSERQGDFYEQYF
CDR3 DNA: TGTGCCAGCAGTGAACGGCAAGGGGATTTCTACGAGCAGTACTTC

V gene: TRBV6-4
clone size: .
J gene: TRBJ2-2
D gene: .
CDR3 protein: CASSDSGTGELFF
CDR3 DNA: TGTGCCAGCAGTGACTCGGGAACCGGGGAGCTGTTTTTT

V gene: TRBV4-1
clone size: few
J gene: TRBJ2-7
D gene: .
CDR3 protein: CASSLYRDLDGEQYF
CDR3 DNA: TGCGCCAGCAGCCTTTACCGGGACCTCGATGGGGAGCAGTACTTC

V gene: TRBV10-3
clone size: .
J gene: TRBJ2-3
D gene: TRBD2
CDR3 protein: CATSSGASTDTQYF
CDR3 DNA: TGTGCCACCAGTAGCGGGGCTAGCACAGATACGCAGTATTTT

V gene: TRBV4-3
clone size: .
J gene: TRBJ2-7
D gene: .
CDR3 protein: CASSQEGRGREQYF
CDR3 DNA: TGCGCCAGCAGCCAAGAGGGGAGGGGGCGCGAGCAGTACTTC

V gene: TRBV2
clone size: .
J gene: TRBJ2-7
D gene: TRBD1
CDR3 protein: CARSGQASYEQYF
CDR3 DNA: TGTGCCAGATCAGGACAGGCCTCCTACGAGCAGTACTTC

V gene: TRBV7-9
clone size: .
J gene: TRBJ2-7
D gene: TRBD1
CDR3 protein: CASSFGGTGAYEQYF
CDR3 DNA: TGTGCCAGCAGCTTCGGCGGGACAGGGGCCTACGAGCAGTACTTC

V gene: TRBV5-6
clone size: medium-sized
J gene: TRBJ2-6
D gene: .
CDR3 protein: CASSLGNSGANVLTF
CDR3 DNA: TGTGCCAGCAGCTTGGGGAACTCTGGGGCCAACGTCCTGACTTTC

V gene: TRBV13
clone size: .
J gene: TRBJ2-7
D gene: TRBD2
CDR3 protein: CASSLTSGRAGEQYF
CDR3 DNA: TGTGCCAGCAGCCTTACTAGCGGGAGGGCGGGGGAGCAGTACTTC

V gene: TRBV14
clone size: .
J gene: TRBJ2-3
D gene: .
CDR3 protein: CASSHTDTQYF
CDR3 DNA: TGTGCCAGCAGCCACACAGATACGCAGTATTTT

V gene: TRBV14
clone size: .
J gene: TRBJ2-2
D gene: .
CDR3 protein: CASSQGVKNTGELFF
CDR3 DNA: TGTGCCAGCAGCCAAGGGGTGAAGAACACCGGGGAGCTGTTTTTT

V gene: TRBV7-9
clone size: .
J gene: TRBJ2-6
D gene: .
CDR3 protein: CASSHHGAGANVLTF
CDR3 DNA: TGTGCCAGCAGTCACCACGGCGCTGGGGCCAACGTCCTGACTTTC

V gene: TRBV7-3
clone size: .
J gene: TRBJ2-6
D gene: .
CDR3 protein: CASSAGWVSGANVLTF
CDR3 DNA: TGTGCCAGCAGCGCGGGATGGGTCTCTGGGGCCAACGTCCTGACTTTC

V gene: TRBV21-1
clone size: once
J gene: TRBJ2-1
D gene: .
CDR3 protein: CARGEGDNEQFF
CDR3 DNA: TGTGCCAGGGGGGAGGGGGACAATGAGCAGTTCTTC

V gene: TRBV6-1
clone size: once
J gene: TRBJ2-7
D gene: .
CDR3 protein: CASRISYEQYF
CDR3 DNA: TGTGCCAGCAGGATCTCCTACGAGCAGTACTTC

V gene: TRBV6-5
clone size: .
J gene: TRBJ2-3
D gene: .
CDR3 protein: CASSYGGTYTDTQYF
CDR3 DNA: TGTGCCAGCAGTTACGGCGGGACGTACACAGATACGCAGTATTTT

V gene: TRBV6-1
clone size: .
J gene: TRBJ1-2
D gene: .
CDR3 protein: CASSDRAVFYGYTF
CDR3 DNA: TGTGCCAGCAGTGACCGCGCTGTCTTCTATGGCTACACCTTC

V gene: TRBV9
clone size: .
J gene: TRBJ2-7
D gene: TRBD1
CDR3 protein: CASSVAGTGLYEQYF
CDR3 DNA: TGTGCCAGCAGCGTAGCCGGGACAGGGCTGTACGAGCAGTACTTC

V gene: TRBV6-6
clone size: .
J gene: TRBJ2-7
D gene: .
CDR3 protein: CASSGTGLEGRGEQYF
CDR3 DNA: TGTGCCAGCAGTGGAACGGGGCTAGAAGGAAGAGGCGAGCAGTACTTC

V gene: TRBV6-6
clone size: once
J gene: TRBJ2-1
D gene: TRBD2
CDR3 protein: CASRAGTSGNNEQFF
CDR3 DNA: TGTGCCAGCAGGGCCGGGACTAGCGGCAACAATGAGCAGTTCTTC

V gene: TRBV5-4
clone size: .
J gene: TRBJ2-1
D gene: .
CDR3 protein: CASSRDRWSNTVTEQFF
CDR3 DNA: TGTGCCAGCAGTCGGGATAGGTGGAGCAACACCGTTACGGAGCAGTTCTTC

V gene: TRBV5-6
clone size: .
J gene: TRBJ2-5
D gene: TRBD1
CDR3 protein: CASSLGGYRGRETQYF
CDR3 DNA: TGTGCCAGCAGCTTGGGGGGCTACAGGGGCCGTGAGACCCAGTACTTC

V gene: TRBV2
clone size: .
J gene: TRBJ1-2
D gene: TRBD1
CDR3 protein: CASSEARDRYGYTF
CDR3 DNA: TGTGCCAGCAGTGAAGCAAGGGACAGATATGGCTACACCTTC

V gene: TRBV19
clone size: once
J gene: TRBJ1-5
D gene: .
CDR3 protein: CASSPRGNSNQPQHF
CDR3 DNA: TGTGCCAGTAGTCCCAGGGGTAATAGCAATCAGCCCCAGCATTTT

V gene: TRBV13
clone size: .
J gene: TRBJ2-2
D gene: .
CDR3 protein: CASSHLTGELFF
CDR3 DNA: TGTGCCAGCAGCCATCTCACCGGGGAGCTGTTTTTT

V gene: TRBV6-1
clone size: .
J gene: TRBJ1-1
D gene: .
CDR3 protein: CASSGFLNTEAFF
CDR3 DNA: TGTGCCAGCAGTGGTTTTTTGAACACTGAAGCTTTCTTT

V gene: TRBV9
clone size: .
J gene: TRBJ2-3
D gene: .
CDR3 protein: CASSAGSSVDTQYF
CDR3 DNA: TGTGCCAGCAGCGCCGGCTCATCCGTTGATACGCAGTATTTT

V gene: TRBV29-1
clone size: once
J gene: TRBJ2-1
D gene: TRBD1
CDR3 protein: CSVELVLGQGALNEQFF
CDR3 DNA: TGCAGCGTTGAATTAGTATTGGGACAGGGGGCGCTTAATGAGCAGTTCTTC

V gene: TRBV19
clone size: .
J gene: TRBJ1-2
D gene: .
CDR3 protein: CASSVTSRDASLYGYTF
CDR3 DNA: TGTGCCAGTAGTGTTACATCCCGGGACGCCTCGCTCTATGGCTACACCTTC

V gene: TRBV5-4
clone size: once
J gene: TRBJ2-3
D gene: TRBD2
CDR3 protein: CASSLRTSGDTDTQYF
CDR3 DNA: TGTGCCAGCAGCCTTCGGACTAGCGGGGACACAGATACGCAGTATTTT

V gene: TRBV11-2
clone size: .
J gene: TRBJ2-7
D gene: .
CDR3 protein: CASSLATGRLAGAPYEQYF
CDR3 DNA: TGTGCCAGCAGCTTAGCGACAGGGCGGCTAGCGGGTGCCCCCTACGAGCAGTACTTC

V gene: TRBV30
clone size: .
J gene: TRBJ1-5
D gene: .
CDR3 protein: CAWSVRERSNQPQHF
CDR3 DNA: TGTGCCTGGAGTGTGAGGGAGAGGAGCAATCAGCCCCAGCATTTT

V gene: TRBV6-4
clone size: .
J gene: TRBJ1-3
D gene: TRBD1
CDR3 protein: CASSDRGQGLSNTIYF
CDR3 DNA: TGTGCCAGCAGTGACCGAGGACAGGGCCTATCAAACACCATATATTTT

V gene: TRBV5-6
clone size: .
J gene: TRBJ2-7
D gene: .
CDR3 protein: CASSLGPSSYEQYF
CDR3 DNA: TGTGCCAGCAGCTTGGGCCCCTCGTCCTACGAGCAGTACTTC

V gene: TRBV29-1
clone size: .
J gene: TRBJ2-7
D gene: TRBD2
CDR3 protein: CSVGLAGGIDEQYF
CDR3 DNA: TGCAGCGTCGGACTAGCGGGAGGGATCGACGAGCAGTACTTC

V gene: TRBV5-1
clone size: .
J gene: TRBJ2-3
D gene: TRBD2
CDR3 protein: CASSLSSGSADTQYF
CDR3 DNA: TGCGCCAGCTCCTTAAGTAGCGGGAGCGCAGATACGCAGTATTTT

V gene: TRBV7-9
clone size: .
J gene: TRBJ2-2
D gene: .
CDR3 protein: CASSLVQGISTGELFF
CDR3 DNA: TGTGCCAGCAGCTTAGTACAGGGTATCAGCACCGGGGAGCTGTTTTTT

V gene: TRBV15
clone size: .
J gene: TRBJ2-5
D gene: TRBD2
CDR3 protein: CATTGTSGEETQYF
CDR3 DNA: TGTGCCACCACCGGGACTAGCGGAGAAGAGACCCAGTACTTC

V gene: TRBV7-9
clone size: .
J gene: TRBJ1-2
D gene: .
CDR3 protein: CASSPLYSGYGYTF
CDR3 DNA: TGTGCCAGCAGCCCCCTATACAGTGGCTATGGCTACACCTTC

V gene: TRBV2
clone size: .
J gene: TRBJ2-7
D gene: .
CDR3 protein: CASTGLDTSYEQYF
CDR3 DNA: TGTGCCAGCACCGGTCTGGACACTTCCTACGAGCAGTACTTC

V gene: TRBV5-4
clone size: once
J gene: TRBJ2-7
D gene: .
CDR3 protein: CASSLGGKSSYEQYF
CDR3 DNA: TGTGCCAGCAGCTTGGGGGGCAAATCCTCCTACGAGCAGTACTTC

V gene: TRBV7-8
clone size: .
J gene: TRBJ2-1
D gene: .
CDR3 protein: CASIAGGYNEQFF
CDR3 DNA: TGTGCCAGCATCGCCGGTGGGTACAATGAGCAGTTCTTC

V gene: TRBV30
clone size: .
J gene: TRBJ1-3
D gene: .
CDR3 protein: CAWSDTGPGNTIYF
CDR3 DNA: TGTGCCTGGAGTGATACAGGGCCTGGAAACACCATATATTTT

V gene: TRBV7-8
clone size: .
J gene: TRBJ2-2
D gene: .
CDR3 protein: CASSLAPGGATGELFF
CDR3 DNA: TGTGCCAGCAGCTTAGCACCGGGGGGCGCGACCGGGGAGCTGTTTTTT

V gene: TRBV7-9
clone size: .
J gene: TRBJ1-2
D gene: TRBD1
CDR3 protein: CASSTGQGPYGYTF
CDR3 DNA: TGTGCCAGCAGCACTGGACAGGGGCCCTATGGCTACACCTTC

V gene: TRBV7-2
clone size: .
J gene: TRBJ2-3
D gene: .
CDR3 protein: CASSSGPGTDTQYF
CDR3 DNA: TGTGCCAGCAGCTCAGGGCCCGGCACAGATACGCAGTATTTT

V gene: TRBV5-4
clone size: .
J gene: TRBJ2-4
D gene: .
CDR3 protein: CASSFGGVLAKNIQYF
CDR3 DNA: TGTGCCAGCAGCTTCGGCGGAGTACTTGCCAAAAACATTCAGTACTTC

V gene: TRBV5-6
clone size: once
J gene: TRBJ2-3
D gene: TRBD1
CDR3 protein: CASSFGTGGSYTQYF
CDR3 DNA: TGTGCCAGCAGCTTCGGGACAGGGGGCTCGTATACGCAGTATTTT

V gene: TRBV19
clone size: .
J gene: TRBJ1-1
D gene: .
CDR3 protein: CASSLAGVGAFF
CDR3 DNA: TGTGCCAGTAGTTTAGCAGGTGTGGGAGCTTTCTTT

V gene: TRBV27
clone size: .
J gene: TRBJ1-1
D gene: .
CDR3 protein: CASRAAYMNTEAFF
CDR3 DNA: TGTGCCAGCAGAGCAGCCTACATGAACACTGAAGCTTTCTTT

V gene: TRBV13
clone size: .
J gene: TRBJ2-1
D gene: .
CDR3 protein: CASTLRTVLYNEQFF
CDR3 DNA: TGTGCCAGCACCCTTAGAACAGTTCTCTACAATGAGCAGTTCTTC

V gene: TRBV28
clone size: .
J gene: TRBJ2-5
D gene: .
CDR3 protein: CASTDSAKGETQYF
CDR3 DNA: TGTGCCAGCACCGATAGCGCAAAAGGGGAGACCCAGTACTTC

V gene: TRBV19
clone size: .
J gene: TRBJ2-5
D gene: .
CDR3 protein: CASSITWTPGETQYF
CDR3 DNA: TGTGCCAGTAGTATAACGTGGACACCGGGGGAGACCCAGTACTTC

V gene: TRBV7-2
clone size: .
J gene: TRBJ2-1
D gene: TRBD2
CDR3 protein: CASSWITSGSGYEQFF
CDR3 DNA: TGTGCCAGCAGCTGGATCACTAGCGGGAGTGGCTATGAGCAGTTCTTC

V gene: TRBV9
clone size: .
J gene: TRBJ2-7
D gene: TRBD2
CDR3 protein: CASSVDSGSDYEQYF
CDR3 DNA: TGTGCCAGCAGCGTAGACAGCGGGAGTGACTACGAGCAGTACTTC

V gene: TRBV6-5
clone size: .
J gene: TRBJ1-4
D gene: TRBD1
CDR3 protein: CASSYETGDEKLFF
CDR3 DNA: TGTGCCAGCAGTTACGAGACAGGGGATGAAAAACTGTTTTTT